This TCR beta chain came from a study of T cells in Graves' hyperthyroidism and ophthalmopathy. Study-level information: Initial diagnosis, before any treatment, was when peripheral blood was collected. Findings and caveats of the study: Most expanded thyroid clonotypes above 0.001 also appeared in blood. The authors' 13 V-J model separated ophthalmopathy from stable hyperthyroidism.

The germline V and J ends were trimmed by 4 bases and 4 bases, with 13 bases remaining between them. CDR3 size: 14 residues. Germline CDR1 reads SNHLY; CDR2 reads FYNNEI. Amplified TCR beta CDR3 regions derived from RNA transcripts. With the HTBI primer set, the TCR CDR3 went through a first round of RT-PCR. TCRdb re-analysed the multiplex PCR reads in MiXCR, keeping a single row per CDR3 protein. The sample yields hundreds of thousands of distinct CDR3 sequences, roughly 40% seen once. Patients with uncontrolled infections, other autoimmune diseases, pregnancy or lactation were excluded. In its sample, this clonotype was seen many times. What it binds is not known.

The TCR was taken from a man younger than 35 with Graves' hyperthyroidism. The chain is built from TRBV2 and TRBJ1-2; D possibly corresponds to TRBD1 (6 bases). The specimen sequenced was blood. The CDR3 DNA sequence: TGTGCCAGCAGTGTACAGGGTACTTTCTATGGCTACACCTTC. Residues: CASSVQGTFYGYTF. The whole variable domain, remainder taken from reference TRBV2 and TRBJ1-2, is EPEVTQTPSHQVTQMGQEVILRCVPISNHLYFYWYRQILGQKVEFLVSFYNNEISEKSEIFDDQFSVERPDGSNFTLKIRSTKLEDSAMYFCASSVQGTFYGYTFGSGTRLTVV.